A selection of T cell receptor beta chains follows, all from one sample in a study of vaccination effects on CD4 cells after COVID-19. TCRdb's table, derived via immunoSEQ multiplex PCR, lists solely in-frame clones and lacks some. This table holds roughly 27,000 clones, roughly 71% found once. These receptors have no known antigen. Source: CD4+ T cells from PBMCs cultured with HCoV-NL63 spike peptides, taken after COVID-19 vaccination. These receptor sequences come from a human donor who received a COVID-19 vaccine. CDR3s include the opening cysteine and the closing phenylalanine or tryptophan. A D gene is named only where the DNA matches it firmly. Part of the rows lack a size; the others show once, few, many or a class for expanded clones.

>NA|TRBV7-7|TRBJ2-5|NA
CASSPGRLVQQETQYF
TGTGCCAGCAGCCCGGGACGACTAGTACAACAAGAGACCCAGTACTTC
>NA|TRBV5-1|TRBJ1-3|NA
CASSPGEPSGNTIYF
TGCGCCAGCAGCCCAGGAGAACCCTCTGGAAACACCATATATTTT
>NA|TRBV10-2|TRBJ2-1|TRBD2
CASSESTTSGGASNEQFF
TGCGCCAGCAGTGAGTCGACGACTAGCGGGGGGGCATCCAATGAGCAGTTCTTC
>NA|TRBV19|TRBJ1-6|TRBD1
CASSIQPRDRVLSPLHF
TGTGCCAGTAGTATCCAACCCCGGGACAGGGTCTTGTCACCCCTCCACTTT
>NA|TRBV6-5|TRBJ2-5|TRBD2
CASWASGEEETQYF
TGTGCCAGCTGGGCTAGCGGGGAAGAAGAGACCCAGTACTTC
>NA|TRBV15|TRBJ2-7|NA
CATSRADSYEQYF
TGTGCCACCAGCAGAGCGGACAGCTACGAGCAGTACTTC
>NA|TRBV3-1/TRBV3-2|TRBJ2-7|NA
CASSQEGSSYEQYF
TGTGCCAGCAGCCAAGAAGGGAGCTCCTACGAGCAGTACTTC
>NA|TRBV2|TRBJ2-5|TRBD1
CASSRQGAETQYF
TGTGCCAGCAGTAGACAGGGGGCAGAGACCCAGTACTTC
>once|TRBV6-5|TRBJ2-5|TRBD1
CATATGGQETQYF
TGTGCCACCGCGACAGGGGGCCAAGAGACCCAGTACTTC
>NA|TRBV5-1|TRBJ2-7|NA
CASSLSVGSSSYEQYF
TGCGCCAGCAGCTTGTCGGTCGGGTCGAGCTCCTACGAGCAGTACTTC
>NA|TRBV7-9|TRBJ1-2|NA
CASSQDGNYGYTF
TGTGCCAGCAGCCAGGACGGTAACTATGGCTACACCTTC